This T cell receptor (beta chain) was recovered during a study of identical twins. The ends were cut back, 0 bases at V and 1 base at J, with 17 bases in the middle. Germline V gives CDR1 SGHRS, CDR2 YFSETQ. This CDR3 comprises 17 residues. It was template switching that added a universal primer site, and there were unique molecular identifiers on the cDNA. TCRdb used MiXCR to reprocess the 5' RACE reads, holding one entry per CDR3 protein. The sample has hundreds of thousands of distinct CDR3 sequences; approximately 6% are singletons. This clonotype occurred a few times. Antigen: not known. Overall study results and limits: Recombination models fit unrelated individuals' TCR alpha sharing but underestimated twins'.

The chain couples TRBV5-1 to TRBJ2-7, with D possibly TRBD1 on 6 matching bases. Material for sequencing was naive T cells sorted from blood. This TCR came from a man in his late teens or twenties in good health. The CDR3 protein is CASSLAAQGRYSYEQYF. The CDR3 DNA sequence: TGCGCCAGCAGCTTGGCCGCACAGGGACGTTATTCCTACGAGCAGTACTTC.